The 17 T cell receptor beta chains listed next were all sequenced from one sample in a study of PD-L1 blockade in urothelial cancer. Sequencing used immunoSEQ multiplex PCR; TCRdb keeps in-frame clones, though not all of them. The data contain 120,000 or so clones, about 82% of them singletons. As to time point: peripheral blood 6 weeks after treatment start. Sequencing used PBMCs, obtained around atezolizumab (anti-PD-L1) treatment. Every receptor here comes from a man aged 45-65 years with urothelial cancer.

The chain employs TRBV9 and TRBJ1-6, with 8 positions matching TRBD1. This CDR3 is 15 amino acids long. Losses at the gene ends were 3 bases for V and 10 bases for J; bases not matched to a gene: 9. The germline V gene has CDR1 SGDLS and CDR2 YYNGEE. In nucleotides, the CDR3 is TGTGCCAGCAGCGAAGACGACAGGGGTCACTCACCCCTCCACTTT. Translated, it gives CASSEDDRGHSPLHF.

This chain connects TRBV2 to TRBJ2-7, with a tentative D call TRBD2 (7 bases). This CDR3 has 14 residues. V was cut by 7 bases and J by 3 bases, with 16 bases left in between. The germline V gene has CDR1 SNHLY and CDR2 FYNNEI. The DNA of the CDR3 is TGTGCCAGCACCTTCAAGGGGGGGAGCTACGAGCAGTACTTC. Protein sequence: CASTFKGGSYEQYF.

The rearrangement links TRBV7-2 to TRBJ2-1, with D perhaps TRBD2 (6 bases). CDR1 SGHTA and CDR2 FQGNSA come from the germline V gene. Trimming shortened V by 8 bases and J by 7 bases, and 18 bases separated the two germline ends. The CDR3 consists of 14 residues. The CDR3 sequence: CASRKWGSGNEQFF. CDR3 bases: TGTGCCAGCCGAAAGTGGGGGAGCGGGAATGAGCAGTTCTTC.

The rearrangement uses TRBV6-6 and TRBJ1-5; possibly TRBD1 for D (6 bases). CDR1 and CDR2 (germline): MNHNY, SVGAGI (reference sequence). V was trimmed by 9 bases and J by 1 base, leaving 10 bases between them. This CDR3 spans 13 amino acids. The CDR3 DNA follows: TGTGCCAGTAAGGGACAAAGCAATCAGCCCCAGCATTTT. This codes for CASKGQSNQPQHF.

This chain connects TRBV7-9 to TRBJ2-1; 9 bases map to TRBD1. V trimming: 6 bases; J trimming: 2 bases; junction bases outside the gene matches: 11. The CDR3 runs to 17 residues. Germline lookup yields CDR1 SEHNR and CDR2 FQNEAQ (reference sequence). CDR3 sequence reads: CASSFYGQGTTYNEQFF. In nucleotides, the CDR3 is TGTGCCAGCAGTTTTTACGGACAGGGGACCACCTACAATGAGCAGTTCTTC.

V gene TRBV2 combines with J gene TRBJ2-2; D not resolved. The CDR3 is 12 residues long. The germline V gene has CDR1 SNHLY and CDR2 FYNNEI. V lost 4 bases, J lost 10 bases, and 10 bases lay in between. The CDR3 DNA is TGTGCCAGCAGTGCGCCGGGTTCGGAGCTGTTTTTT. It yields the protein CASSAPGSELFF.

This clone was seen a single time. The V call is TRBV7-6, the J call TRBJ1-1; D is possibly TRBD1 (6 bases). Trimming left V 2 bases short and J 0 bases short, with 13 bases between. This CDR3 is 16 amino acids long. Germline values: CDR1 SGHVS, CDR2 FNYEAQ. CDR3 loop: CASSLNNRALNTEAFF. In DNA form, the CDR3 reads TGTGCCAGCAGCTTAAACAACAGGGCGTTGAACACTGAAGCTTTCTTT. The full variable domain, in which reference TRBV7-6 and TRBJ1-1 provide the parts outside the CDR3, is GAGVSQSPRYKVTKRGQDVALRCDPISGHVSLYWYRQALGQGPEFLTYFNYEAQQDKSGLPNDRFSAERPEGSISTLTIQRTEQRDSAMYRCASSLNNRALNTEAFFGQGTRLTVV.

This sequence joins TRBV23-1 and TRBJ2-2, with TRBD2 matching 7 bases. TRBV23-1 is an open reading frame whose function is uncertain. The V and J ends lost 1 base and 3 bases, in that order; junction bases with no gene match: 5. The CDR3 loop spans 16 amino acids. Here the CDR3 reads CASSQLQREDTGELFF. CDR3 DNA sequence: TGCGCCAGCAGTCAATTGCAACGGGAGGACACCGGGGAGCTGTTTTTT.

Only a few counts were recorded for this clone. The rearrangement joins TRBV28 to TRBJ2-4, with a tentative D call TRBD1 (6 bases). Trimming stripped 6 bases from V and 4 bases from J, with 7 bases between. The germline CDR1 and CDR2 sequences are MDHEN and SYDVKM. The CDR3 extends over 12 amino acids. CDR3 sequence reads: CASRQGKNIQYF. For the CDR3, the DNA is TGTGCCAGCAGGCAGGGGAAAAACATTCAGTACTTC.

The chain recombines TRBV28 with TRBJ2-3, with TRBD1 as a possible D gene (5 bases). Trimming pared 3 bases from V and 4 bases from J, leaving 11 bases between. CDR3 length equals 14 residues. CDR1 and CDR2 (germline): MDHEN, SYDVKM. The CDR3 sequence is CASSFSQGSDTQYF. CDR3 nucleotide sequence: TGTGCCAGCAGTTTTTCCCAGGGATCAGATACGCAGTATTTT.

V usage is TRBV5-1 and J usage is TRBJ2-3; 9 bases align to TRBD1. Germline-derived CDR1 and CDR2 are SGHRS and YFSETQ. This CDR3 contains 13 residues. V lost 0 bases and J lost 8; bases outside the gene matches: 1. CDR3 amino acids: CASSLGQGGTQYF. The CDR3 bases are TGCGCCAGCAGCTTGGGACAGGGGGGTACGCAGTATTTT.

The chain links TRBV28 to TRBJ2-7, with D unresolved. Germline CDR1 is MDHEN and CDR2 is SYDVKM. Between the trimmed V and J ends, which lost 5 bases and 6 bases, there was a span of 17 bases. There are 14 residues in the CDR3. The CDR3 protein is CASSRAYGEAEQYF. The CDR3 DNA reads as TGTGCCAGCAGTCGAGCATACGGTGAAGCCGAGCAGTACTTC.

This clone occurred a few times. The chain couples TRBV18 to TRBJ1-5, with unresolved D. V lost 1 base to trimming and J lost 9 bases, with 7 bases between them. The CDR3 contains 12 residues. Germline lookup yields CDR1 KGHSH and CDR2 LQKENI. CDR3 nucleotides: TGTGCCAGCTCACCACAGGGAGGGCCCCAGCATTTT. As protein: CASSPQGGPQHF.

V usage is TRBV6-6 and J usage is TRBJ1-2; D gene ambiguous. The CDR3 sequence is 14 residues long. Between the trimmed V and J ends, which lost 6 bases and 3 bases, there was a span of 14 bases. The germline V gene has CDR1 MNHNY and CDR2 SVGAGI (reference sequence). The CDR3 spells CASSHRLQYYGYTF. CDR3 DNA sequence: TGTGCCAGCAGCCACCGGTTACAGTACTATGGCTACACCTTC.

The rearrangement joins TRBV27 to TRBJ1-2; the match to TRBD1 covers 8 bases. Germline CDR1 and CDR2: MNHEY and SMNVEV (reference sequence). Germline trimming cut 5 bases from V and 7 bases from J; bases unmatched to any gene: 9. CDR3 size: 14 residues. DNA for the CDR3: TGTGCCAGCAGTCTAGGACAGGGTTACGGTGGCTACACCTTC. Residues: CASSLGQGYGGYTF.

The CDR3 nucleotides are TGTGCCAGCGTGGATTTCAGGGCGGGAGGGGTTACAGATACGCAGTATTTT. Protein product: CASVDFRAGGVTDTQYF. The genes are TRBV2 and TRBJ2-3; 9 bases agree with TRBD2. With 8 bases clipped from V and 3 bases from J, the junction kept 15 bases outside the gene matches. The CDR3 consists of 17 residues. Germline V gene sequence: CDR1 SNHLY, CDR2 FYNNEI. The whole variable domain, remainder taken from reference TRBV2 and TRBJ2-3, is EPEVTQTPSHQVTQMGQEVILRCVPISNHLYFYWYRQILGQKVEFLVSFYNNEISEKSEIFDDQFSVERPDGSNFTLKIRSTKLEDSAMYFCASVDFRAGGVTDTQYFGPGTRLTVL.

This chain connects TRBV6-1 to TRBJ2-7; D ambiguous. Trimming stripped 5 bases from V and 2 bases from J, with 4 bases between. The CDR3 runs to 11 residues. Germline CDR1 MNHNS, CDR2 SASEGT. The CDR3 DNA reads TGTGCCAGCAGTCTACCCTACGAGCAGTACTTC. Protein sequence: CASSLPYEQYF.